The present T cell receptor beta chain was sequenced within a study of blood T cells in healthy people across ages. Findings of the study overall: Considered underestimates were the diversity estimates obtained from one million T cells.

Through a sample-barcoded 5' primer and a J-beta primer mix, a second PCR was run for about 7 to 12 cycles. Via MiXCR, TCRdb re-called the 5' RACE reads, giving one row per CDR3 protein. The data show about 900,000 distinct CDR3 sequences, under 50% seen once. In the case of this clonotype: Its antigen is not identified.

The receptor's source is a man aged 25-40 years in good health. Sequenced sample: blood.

This CDR3 reads CAWSIAGGETQYF. The CDR3 DNA follows: TGTGCCTGGAGCATAGCGGGAGGAGAGACCCAGTACTTC. J is TRBJ2-5 and V is TRBV30; TRBD2 agrees at 10 bases. From germline, CDR1 is GTSNPN and CDR2 SVGIG (reference sequence). Trimming removed 3 bases from V and 4 bases from J; junction bases left unmatched: 2. The CDR3 is 13 amino acids.